The 13 T cell receptor beta chains in this list originate from one sample, sequenced in a study of blood T cell repertoires in COVID-19. The repertoire was sequenced with immunoSEQ multiplex PCR; TCRdb's copy has only in-frame clones and lacks some. Here the sample spans 90,000 to 110,000 clones, 81% being singletons. The sample was peripheral blood. The receptors here all came from a man of 80 years or more with acute or convalescent COVID-19.

The chain carries TRBV19 and TRBJ2-1, with 11 bases identical to TRBD2. This CDR3 contains 19 residues. Trimming took 5 bases from V and 6 from J; bases not matched to a gene: 18. CDR1 is LNHDA, CDR2 SQIVND, per germline (reference sequence). CDR3 region: CASSSSTSGTLRGRNEQFF. The CDR3 DNA is TGTGCCAGTAGTTCCTCGACTAGCGGGACGCTAAGGGGCCGCAATGAGCAGTTCTTC.

This clone has just one count. The chain combines TRBV5-1 with TRBJ1-6; 8 nucleotides line up with TRBD1. This CDR3 has 15 amino acids. The germline CDR1 and CDR2 sequences are SGHRS and YFSETQ. V gave up 1 base and J gave up 5 bases; unmatched junction bases: 2. CDR3 DNA: TGCGCCAGCAGCTTGACGGGACAGGATAATTCACCCCTCCACTTT. Translating gives CASSLTGQDNSPLHF.

The chain links TRBV18 to TRBJ2-5, with D uncertain. The CDR3 runs 14 residues. V lost 3 bases and J 5 bases, leaving 13 bases between the germline ends. The germline V gene has CDR1 KGHSH and CDR2 LQKENI. The CDR3 nucleotides read TGTGCCAGCTCACCTCCCTCCCAGAAGGAGACCCAGTACTTC. It translates to CASSPPSQKETQYF.

The chain carries TRBV28 and TRBJ2-1; the D gene is possibly TRBD1 (6 bases). The germline V gene encodes CDR1 MDHEN and CDR2 SYDVKM. The CDR3 consists of 15 residues. V was trimmed by 6 bases and J by 4 bases, leaving 16 bases between them. The DNA of the CDR3 is TGTGCCAGCAGGAAACAGGGCTGGGGATACAATGAGCAGTTCTTC. Translation gives CASRKQGWGYNEQFF.

The chain recombines TRBV5-1 with TRBJ1-5; D remains unclear. The CDR3 totals 13 residues. V gave up 2 bases and J gave up 4 bases, with 7 bases separating them. The germline CDR1 and CDR2 sequences are SGHRS and YFSETQ. CDR3 nucleotide sequence: TGCGCCAGCAGCTTACAGCCAAATCAGCCCCAGCATTTT. This sequence encodes CASSLQPNQPQHF. The variable domain in full, completed from reference TRBV5-1 and TRBJ1-5, reads KAGVTQTPRYLIKTRGQQVTLSCSPISGHRSVSWYQQTPGQGLQFLFEYFSETQRNKGNFPGRFSGRQFSNSRSEMNVSTLELGDSALYLCASSLQPNQPQHFGDGTRLSIL.

V gene TRBV5-1 combines with J gene TRBJ1-5; no clear D gene. The CDR3 consists of 13 residues. Between the trimmed V and J ends, which lost 1 base and 4 bases, there was a span of 6 bases. CDR1 is SGHRS and CDR2 is YFSETQ in the germline V gene. CDR3 amino acids: CASSLNSNQPQHF. The CDR3 DNA reads TGCGCCAGCAGCTTGAACTCTAATCAGCCCCAGCATTTT. Full variable domain (outside the CDR3, taken from reference TRBV5-1 and TRBJ1-5): KAGVTQTPRYLIKTRGQQVTLSCSPISGHRSVSWYQQTPGQGLQFLFEYFSETQRNKGNFPGRFSGRQFSNSRSEMNVSTLELGDSALYLCASSLNSNQPQHFGDGTRLSIL.

The count of this clone is one. The rearrangement links TRBV5-4 to TRBJ2-2; 12 bases are a match to TRBD2. The CDR3 loop spans 17 amino acids. V lost 4 bases, J lost 0 bases, and 4 bases stayed unmatched. Germline CDR1 reads SGHNT; CDR2 reads YYREEE (reference sequence). CDR3 region: CASSGRLAGANTGELFF. CDR3 in DNA: TGTGCCAGCAGCGGCCGACTAGCGGGGGCGAACACCGGGGAGCTGTTTTTT.

This chain joins TRBV2 and TRBJ2-7; 7 nucleotides match TRBD2. The germline V gene encodes CDR1 SNHLY and CDR2 FYNNEI. This CDR3 is built from 13 residues. V lost 6 bases and J lost 4; bases outside the gene matches: 6. Here the CDR3 reads CASSDGGEYEQYF. DNA for the CDR3: TGTGCCAGCAGCGATGGGGGGGAATACGAGCAGTACTTC.

The chain employs TRBV19 and TRBJ2-7; 11 bases align to TRBD1. The CDR3 runs to 14 residues. The V gene's germline CDR1 is LNHDA and CDR2 SQIVND (reference sequence). The V segment lost 4 bases and the J segment 4 bases; nucleotides outside the gene matches: 3. The CDR3 DNA reads TGTGCCAGTAGTAAGGGGACAGGGGGTTACGAGCAGTACTTC. Its translation is CASSKGTGGYEQYF. Drawing the rest from reference TRBV19 and TRBJ2-7, the complete variable domain is DGGITQSPKYLFRKEGQNVTLSCEQNLNHDAMYWYRQDPGQGLRLIYYSQIVNDFQKGDIAEGYSVSREKKESFPLTVTSAQKNPTAFYLCASSKGTGGYEQYFGPGTRLTVT.

The V and J genes are TRBV28 and TRBJ1-2; 10 bases fit TRBD1. The CDR3 is 15 amino acids. With V trimmed by 5 bases and J by 6 bases, 9 bases remained unmatched. Germline V gene sequence: CDR1 MDHEN, CDR2 SYDVKM. The CDR3 DNA reads as TGTGCCAGCAGTCCAGGGGGACAGGGGTTTAATGGCTACACCTTC. Translated: CASSPGGQGFNGYTF.

This chain joins TRBV10-2 and TRBJ1-2; 9 bases map to TRBD1. CDR1 and CDR2 from the germline V gene are WSHSY and SAAADI. V lost 7 bases, J lost 4 bases, and 7 bases stayed unmatched. This CDR3 has 14 amino acids. CDR3 residues: CASTRDRASYGYTF. Here the CDR3 DNA reads TGCGCCAGCACTCGGGACAGGGCTTCCTATGGCTACACCTTC.

V and J are TRBV11-3 and TRBJ2-1; possible D gene TRBD2, 5 bases. Trimming took 5 bases from V and 4 from J, leaving 12 bases between them. The CDR3 extends over 14 amino acids. Germline values: CDR1 SGHNT, CDR2 YENEEA. The CDR3: CASSAGHHYNEQFF. The DNA of the CDR3 is TGTGCCAGCAGCGCGGGCCACCATTACAATGAGCAGTTCTTC.

The genes are TRBV5-1 and TRBJ2-1; no definite D call. The V and J ends lost 4 bases and 4 bases respectively, with 3 bases between them. CDR3 length: 11 residues. Germline CDR1 reads SGHRS; CDR2 reads YFSETQ. CDR3 in amino acids: CASSVYNEQFF. The CDR3 nucleotides are TGCGCCAGCAGCGTATACAATGAGCAGTTCTTC.